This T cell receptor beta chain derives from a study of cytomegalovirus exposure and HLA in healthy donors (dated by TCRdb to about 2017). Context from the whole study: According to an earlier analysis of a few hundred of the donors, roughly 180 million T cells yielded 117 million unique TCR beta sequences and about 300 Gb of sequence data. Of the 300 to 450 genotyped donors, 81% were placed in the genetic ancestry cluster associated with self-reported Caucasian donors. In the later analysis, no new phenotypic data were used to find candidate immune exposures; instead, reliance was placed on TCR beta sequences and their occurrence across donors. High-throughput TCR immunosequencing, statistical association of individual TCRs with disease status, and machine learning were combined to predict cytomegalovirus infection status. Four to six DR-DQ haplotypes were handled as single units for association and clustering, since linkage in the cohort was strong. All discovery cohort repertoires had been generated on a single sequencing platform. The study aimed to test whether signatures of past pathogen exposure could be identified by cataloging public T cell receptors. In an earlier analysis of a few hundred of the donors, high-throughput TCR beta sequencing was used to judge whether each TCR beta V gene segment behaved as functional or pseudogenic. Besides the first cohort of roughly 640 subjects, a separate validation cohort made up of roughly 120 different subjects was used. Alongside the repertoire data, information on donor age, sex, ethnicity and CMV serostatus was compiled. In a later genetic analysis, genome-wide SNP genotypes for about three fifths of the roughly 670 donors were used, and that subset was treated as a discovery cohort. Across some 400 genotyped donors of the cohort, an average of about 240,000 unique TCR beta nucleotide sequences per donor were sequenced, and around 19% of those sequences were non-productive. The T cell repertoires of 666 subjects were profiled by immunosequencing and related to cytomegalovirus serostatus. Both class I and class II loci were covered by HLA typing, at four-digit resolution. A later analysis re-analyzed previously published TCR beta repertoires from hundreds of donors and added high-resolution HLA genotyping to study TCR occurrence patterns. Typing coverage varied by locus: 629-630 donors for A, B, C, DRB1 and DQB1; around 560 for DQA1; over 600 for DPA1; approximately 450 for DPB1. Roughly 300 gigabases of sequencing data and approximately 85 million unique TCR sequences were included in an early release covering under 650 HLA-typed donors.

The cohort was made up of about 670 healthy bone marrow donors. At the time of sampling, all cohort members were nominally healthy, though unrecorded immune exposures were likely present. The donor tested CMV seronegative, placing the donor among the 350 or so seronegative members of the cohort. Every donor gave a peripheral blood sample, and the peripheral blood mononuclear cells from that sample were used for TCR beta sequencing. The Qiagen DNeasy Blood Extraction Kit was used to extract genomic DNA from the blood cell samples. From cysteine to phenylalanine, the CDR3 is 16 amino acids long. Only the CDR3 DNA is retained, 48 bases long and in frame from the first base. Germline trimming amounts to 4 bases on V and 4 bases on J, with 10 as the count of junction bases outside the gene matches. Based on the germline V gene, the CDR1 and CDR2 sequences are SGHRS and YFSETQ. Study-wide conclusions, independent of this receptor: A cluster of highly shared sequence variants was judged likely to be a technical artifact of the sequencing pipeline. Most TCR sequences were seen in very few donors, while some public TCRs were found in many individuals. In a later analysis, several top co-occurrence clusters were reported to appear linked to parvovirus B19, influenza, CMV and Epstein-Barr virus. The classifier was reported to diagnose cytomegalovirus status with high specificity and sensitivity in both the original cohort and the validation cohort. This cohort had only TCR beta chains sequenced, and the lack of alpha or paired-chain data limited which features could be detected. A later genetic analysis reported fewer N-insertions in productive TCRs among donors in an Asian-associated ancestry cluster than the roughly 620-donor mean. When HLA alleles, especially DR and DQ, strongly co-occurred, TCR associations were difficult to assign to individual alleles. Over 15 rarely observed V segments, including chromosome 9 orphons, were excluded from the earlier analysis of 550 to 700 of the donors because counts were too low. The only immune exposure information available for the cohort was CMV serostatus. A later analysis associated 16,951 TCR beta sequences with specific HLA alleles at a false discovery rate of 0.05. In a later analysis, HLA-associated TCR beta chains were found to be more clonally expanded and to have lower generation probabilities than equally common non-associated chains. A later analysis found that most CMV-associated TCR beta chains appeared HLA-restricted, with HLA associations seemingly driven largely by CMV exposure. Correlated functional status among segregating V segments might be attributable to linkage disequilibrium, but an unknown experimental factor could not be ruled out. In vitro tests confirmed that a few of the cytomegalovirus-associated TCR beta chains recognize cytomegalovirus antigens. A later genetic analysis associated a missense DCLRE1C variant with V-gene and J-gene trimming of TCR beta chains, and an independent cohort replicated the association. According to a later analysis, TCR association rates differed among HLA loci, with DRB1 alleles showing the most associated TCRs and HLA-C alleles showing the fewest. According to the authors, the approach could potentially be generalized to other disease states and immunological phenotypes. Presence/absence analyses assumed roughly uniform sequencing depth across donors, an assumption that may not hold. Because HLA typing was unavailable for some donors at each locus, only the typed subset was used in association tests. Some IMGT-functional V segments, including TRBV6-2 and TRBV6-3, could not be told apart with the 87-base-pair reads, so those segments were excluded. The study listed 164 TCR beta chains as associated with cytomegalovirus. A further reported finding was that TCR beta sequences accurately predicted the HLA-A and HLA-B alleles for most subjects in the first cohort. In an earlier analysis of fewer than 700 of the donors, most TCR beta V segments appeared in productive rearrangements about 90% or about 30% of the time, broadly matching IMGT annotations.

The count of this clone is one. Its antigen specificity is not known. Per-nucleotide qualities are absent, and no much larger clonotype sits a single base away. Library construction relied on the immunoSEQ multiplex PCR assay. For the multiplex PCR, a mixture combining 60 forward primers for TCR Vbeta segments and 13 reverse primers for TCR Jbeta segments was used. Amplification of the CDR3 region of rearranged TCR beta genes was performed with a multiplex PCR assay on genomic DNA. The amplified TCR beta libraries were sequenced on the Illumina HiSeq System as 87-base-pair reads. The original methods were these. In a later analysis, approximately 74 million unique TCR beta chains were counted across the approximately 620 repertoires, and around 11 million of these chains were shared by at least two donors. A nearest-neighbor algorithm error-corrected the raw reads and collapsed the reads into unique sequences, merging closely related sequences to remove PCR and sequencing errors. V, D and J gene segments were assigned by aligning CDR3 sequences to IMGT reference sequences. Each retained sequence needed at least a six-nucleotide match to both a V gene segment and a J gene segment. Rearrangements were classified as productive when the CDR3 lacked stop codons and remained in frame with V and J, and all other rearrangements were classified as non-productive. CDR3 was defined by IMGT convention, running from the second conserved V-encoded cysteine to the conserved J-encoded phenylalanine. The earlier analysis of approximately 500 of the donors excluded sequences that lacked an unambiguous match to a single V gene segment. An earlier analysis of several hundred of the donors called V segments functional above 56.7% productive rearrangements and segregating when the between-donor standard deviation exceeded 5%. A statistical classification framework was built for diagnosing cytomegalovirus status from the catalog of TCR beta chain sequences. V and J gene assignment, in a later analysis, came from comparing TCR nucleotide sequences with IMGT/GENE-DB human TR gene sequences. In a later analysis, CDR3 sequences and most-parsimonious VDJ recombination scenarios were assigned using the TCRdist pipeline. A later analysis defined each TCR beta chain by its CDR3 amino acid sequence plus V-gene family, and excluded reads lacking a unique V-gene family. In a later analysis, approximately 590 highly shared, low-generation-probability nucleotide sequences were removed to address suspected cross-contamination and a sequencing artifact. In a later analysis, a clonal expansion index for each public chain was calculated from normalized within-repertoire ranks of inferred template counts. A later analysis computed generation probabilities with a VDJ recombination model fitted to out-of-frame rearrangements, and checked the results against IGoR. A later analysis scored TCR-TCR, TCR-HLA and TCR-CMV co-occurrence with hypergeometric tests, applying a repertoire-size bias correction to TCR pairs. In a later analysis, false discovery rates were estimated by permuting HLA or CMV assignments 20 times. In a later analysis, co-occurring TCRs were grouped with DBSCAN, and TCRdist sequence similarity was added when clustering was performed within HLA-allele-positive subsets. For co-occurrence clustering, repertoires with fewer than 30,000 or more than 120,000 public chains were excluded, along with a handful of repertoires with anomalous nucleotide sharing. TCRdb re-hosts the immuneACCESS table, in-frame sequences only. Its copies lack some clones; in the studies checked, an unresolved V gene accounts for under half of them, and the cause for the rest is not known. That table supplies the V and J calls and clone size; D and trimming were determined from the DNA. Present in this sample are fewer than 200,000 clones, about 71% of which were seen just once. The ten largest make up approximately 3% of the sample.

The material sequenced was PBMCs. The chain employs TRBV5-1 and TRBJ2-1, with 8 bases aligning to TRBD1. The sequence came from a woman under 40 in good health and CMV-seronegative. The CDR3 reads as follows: CASSLARTGLYNEQFF. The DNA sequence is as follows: TGCGCCAGCAGCCTAGCGAGGACAGGGTTGTACAATGAGCAGTTCTTC. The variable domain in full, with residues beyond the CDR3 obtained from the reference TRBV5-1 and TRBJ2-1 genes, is KAGVTQTPRYLIKTRGQQVTLSCSPISGHRSVSWYQQTPGQGLQFLFEYFSETQRNKGNFPGRFSGRQFSNSRSEMNVSTLELGDSALYLCASSLARTGLYNEQFFGPGTRLTVL.